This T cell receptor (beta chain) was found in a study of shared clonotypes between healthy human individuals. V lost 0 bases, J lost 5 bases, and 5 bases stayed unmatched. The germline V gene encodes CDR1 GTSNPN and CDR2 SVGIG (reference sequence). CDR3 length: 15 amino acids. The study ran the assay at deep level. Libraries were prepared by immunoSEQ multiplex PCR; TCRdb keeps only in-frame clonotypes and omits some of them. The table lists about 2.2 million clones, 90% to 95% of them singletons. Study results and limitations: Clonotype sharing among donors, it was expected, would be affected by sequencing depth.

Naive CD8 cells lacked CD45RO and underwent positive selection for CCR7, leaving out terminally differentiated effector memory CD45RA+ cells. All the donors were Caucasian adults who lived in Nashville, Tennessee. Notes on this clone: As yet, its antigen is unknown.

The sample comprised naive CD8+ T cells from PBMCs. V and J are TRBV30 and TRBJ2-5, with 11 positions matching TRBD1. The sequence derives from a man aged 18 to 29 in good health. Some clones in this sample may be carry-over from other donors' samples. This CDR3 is CAWSVRTGGFETQYF. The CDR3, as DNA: TGTGCCTGGAGTGTACGGACAGGGGGCTTTGAGACCCAGTACTTC.